Following are 25 T cell receptor beta chains from one sample sequenced in a study of blood T cells in healthy people across ages. Combining a sample-barcoded 5' primer with a J-beta primer mix, a second PCR ran for 7 to 11 cycles. In TCRdb, the 5' RACE reads were re-called with MiXCR into one record per CDR3 protein. The profile covers about 970,000 distinct CDR3 sequences, with about 53% appearing a single time and over 20% taken by the ten largest. The sequencing input was blood. Receptor source: a woman aged 55 to 70 in good health.

The genes are TRBV10-3 and TRBJ2-3, with 7 bases lining up with TRBD2. The J segment lost 2 bases and the V segment lost 8 bases, leaving 4 bases of the junction unmatched. The CDR3 length is 13 residues. Looked up from germline, CDR1 is ENHRY and CDR2 is SYGVKD. The CDR3 coding sequence is TGTGCCATCCATCTAGCGGTCACAGATACGCAGTATTTT. This translates into CAIHLAVTDTQYF.

This clonotype was seen a handful of times. The chain joins TRBV28 to TRBJ2-3; possible D gene TRBD2, 6 bases. There are 12 residues in the CDR3. CDR1 and CDR2 from the germline V gene are MDHEN and SYDVKM. The germline V and J ends were trimmed by 8 bases and 1 base, with 7 bases remaining between them. The CDR3 here is CASERGTDTQYF. In nucleotides, the CDR3 is TGTGCCAGCGAGCGGGGCACAGATACGCAGTATTTT.

The CDR3 region is CSAIAPFGTDTQYF. The CDR3 bases are TGCAGTGCTATTGCCCCATTTGGCACAGATACGCAGTATTTT. V usage is TRBV20-1 and J usage is TRBJ2-3; D is undetermined. Looked up from germline, CDR1 is DFQATT and CDR2 is SNEGSKA (reference sequence). CDR3 length: 14 residues. V was trimmed by 4 bases and J by 1 base, leaving 12 bases between them.

The rearrangement links TRBV6-5 to TRBJ2-5, with D perhaps matching TRBD2 (6 bases). The CDR3 has 15 residues. The V end lost 0 bases, the J end lost 0 bases, and 8 bases lay between the germline ends. Germline CDR1 and CDR2: MNHEY and SVGAGI. The CDR3 DNA sequence: TGTGCCAGCAGTTACTCGGGAGGAGACCAAGAGACCCAGTACTTC. Encoded protein: CASSYSGGDQETQYF.

J is TRBJ1-5 and V is TRBV20-1, with D possibly matching TRBD1 (6 bases). The V gene lost 5 bases and the J gene lost 6 bases, with 14 bases spanning the gap. Germline CDR1 and CDR2: DFQATT and SNEGSKA (reference sequence). The CDR3 length is 13 residues. The CDR3 protein is CSALTGGSQPQHF. CDR3 nucleotide sequence: TGCAGTGCTTTGACAGGCGGAAGTCAGCCCCAGCATTTT.

V gene TRBV12-3 or TRBV12-4 combines with J gene TRBJ2-4; 9 bases align to TRBD1. CDR3 length: 16 residues. With V trimmed by 6 bases and J by 1 base, 7 bases remained unmatched. The CDR3 region has the DNA TGTGCCAGCAGCCTGGGACAGGGACTGGCCAAAAACATTCAGTACTTC. Translated: CASSLGQGLAKNIQYF.

This clonotype was picked up a small number of times. V is TRBV28 and J is TRBJ2-7, with D possibly matching TRBD1 (6 bases). This CDR3 contains 14 residues. CDR1 is MDHEN and CDR2 is SYDVKM in the germline V gene. V lost 6 bases, J lost 1 base, and 13 bases lay in between. The CDR3 is CASRLTGGSYEQYF. Written as DNA, the CDR3 is TGTGCCAGCAGATTGACAGGAGGATCCTACGAGCAGTACTTC.

The chain couples TRBV28 to TRBJ2-5; TRBD2 is a possible D gene (5 bases). The DNA end favors TRBJ2-7, so the J call may be wrong. The CDR3 loop spans 13 amino acids. CDR1 and CDR2 (germline): MDHEN, SYDVKM. CDR3 DNA sequence: TGTGCCAGCACATTCCACACTAGCTACGAGCAGTACTTC. Residues: CASTFHTSYEQYF.

This chain links TRBV7-2 with TRBJ2-6, with D uncertain. The V gene's germline CDR1 is SGHTA and CDR2 FQGNSA. Trimming left V 2 bases short and J 10 bases short, with 12 bases between. This CDR3 is built from 14 residues. The CDR3 DNA is TGTGCCAGCAGCTTATCCGCAATGCGAAACGTCCTGACTTTC. Translating gives CASSLSAMRNVLTF.

The sample holds a few counts of this clonotype. The CDR3 loop reads CSVEEQSWENIQYF. Written as DNA, the CDR3 is TGCAGCGTTGAAGAGCAAAGTTGGGAAAACATTCAGTACTTC. This chain joins TRBV29-1 and TRBJ2-4, with no clear D. The CDR3 has 14 amino acids. Trimming removed 0 bases from V and 5 bases from J, with 11 bases in between. Germline assignment: CDR1 SQVTM and CDR2 ANQGSEA.

In its sample, this clonotype was seen a few times. The genes are TRBV12-3 or TRBV12-4 and TRBJ2-1; 10 bases fit TRBD1. TRBJ2-7 explains the end of the DNA better; the J call may be wrong. This CDR3 contains 15 residues. The chain's CDR3 is CASNDRDRGNFEQYF. The CDR3 DNA reads TGTGCCAGCAATGACCGGGACAGGGGAAATTTCGAGCAGTACTTC.

The CDR3 region is CSASRRKYSTDTQYF. CDR3 nucleotide sequence: TGCAGTGCTAGCCGAAGAAAATATAGCACAGATACGCAGTATTTT. The J gene is TRBJ2-3, the V gene TRBV20-1; no clear D. The CDR3 runs 15 residues. Germline CDR1 DFQATT, CDR2 SNEGSKA (reference sequence). V lost 3 bases, J lost 0 bases, and 13 bases lay in between.

The chain employs TRBV29-1 and TRBJ2-1; a weak D match, TRBD1 (5 bases). The CDR3 spans 14 residues. CDR1 and CDR2 (germline): SQVTM, ANQGSEA. V was shortened by 2 bases and J by 9 bases, with 17 bases between the two germline ends. CDR3: CSVEISGRQGEQFF. The CDR3 region has the DNA TGCAGCGTTGAAATTTCAGGGCGTCAGGGTGAGCAGTTCTTC.

There are a few counts of this clonotype. This chain connects TRBV12-3 or TRBV12-4 to TRBJ2-7; no clear D. V shed 8 bases and J shed 0 bases, with 8 bases lying between them. The CDR3 is 12 residues long. DNA for the CDR3: TGTGCCAGCCAAGAGAGCTCCTACGAGCAGTACTTC. Translated, it gives CASQESSYEQYF.

This chain links TRBV7-2 with TRBJ2-1; 13 bases match TRBD2. V was pared by 5 bases and J by 7 bases, with 11 bases of the junction left unmatched. CDR1 is SGHTA and CDR2 is FQGNSA in the germline V gene. This CDR3 is 17 amino acids long. CDR3 protein: CASSPRDGTSGVNEQFF. CDR3 DNA: TGTGCCAGCAGCCCACGGGACGGGACTAGCGGGGTGAATGAGCAGTTCTTC.

In DNA form, the CDR3 reads TGCGCCAGCAGCCAAGATCGTCTTCCGGGGGCTGGGGCCAACGTCCTGACTTTC. It is translated as CASSQDRLPGAGANVLTF. The V call is TRBV4-1, the J call TRBJ2-6; D is perhaps TRBD2 (6 bases). Germline V lookup: CDR1 MGHRA, CDR2 YSYEKL. The CDR3 runs to 18 residues. V lost 0 bases and J lost 2, with 14 bases in between.

Only a few counts were recorded for this clonotype. The gene calls are TRBV9 and TRBJ2-3, with a weak D call TRBD2 (6 bases). The CDR3 covers 16 residues. V gave up 3 bases and J gave up 0 bases, with 14 bases separating them. CDR1 SGDLS and CDR2 YYNGEE come from the germline V gene. The CDR3 DNA is TGTGCCAGCAGCGCCAAAGGGACTTCTAGCACAGATACGCAGTATTTT. Protein sequence: CASSAKGTSSTDTQYF.

This chain connects TRBV4-1 to TRBJ2-1; D call uncertain. V was pared by 2 bases and J by 4 bases, with 9 bases between. The CDR3 extends over 14 amino acids. CDR1 MGHRA and CDR2 YSYEKL come from the germline V gene. CDR3 sequence reads: CASSQQGPYNEQFF. The CDR3 DNA reads TGCGCCAGCAGCCAACAAGGGCCTTACAATGAGCAGTTCTTC.

This chain uses TRBV9 with TRBJ2-7, with D possibly TRBD1 on 7 matching bases. Germline V lookup: CDR1 SGDLS, CDR2 YYNGEE. Trimming left V 2 bases short and J 7 bases short, with 13 bases between. The CDR3 contains 13 residues. CDR3 sequence (DNA): TGTGCCAGCAGCGTCTCAGGGGGAGGTGAGCAGTACTTC. Translation gives CASSVSGGGEQYF.

V is TRBV25-1 and J is TRBJ2-4, with TRBD1 matching 10 bases. With 0 bases clipped from V and 8 bases from J, the junction kept 1 base outside the gene matches. The CDR3 runs 14 residues. CDR1 MGHDK and CDR2 SYGVNS come from the germline V gene. In DNA, the CDR3 is TGTGCCAGCAGTGAATATGGGACAGGGGACATTCAGTACTTC. It is translated as CASSEYGTGDIQYF.

This chain connects TRBV3-1 to TRBJ2-1; 7 bases match TRBD2. V shed 3 bases, J shed 6 bases, and the junction held 8 bases outside the gene matches. CDR3 size: 15 residues. Per the germline V gene, CDR1 is LGHDT and CDR2 is YNNKEL (reference sequence). Here the CDR3 DNA reads TGTGCCAGCAGCCAGGCGGGAGTTCCGGGCAATGAGCAGTTCTTC. Its protein product is CASSQAGVPGNEQFF.

The chain recombines TRBV28 with TRBJ2-7, with unresolved D. The CDR3 has 13 amino acids. From germline, CDR1 is MDHEN and CDR2 SYDVKM. Deletions cut 6 bases from V and 2 bases from J, with 11 bases between. The CDR3: CASRQSQTYEQYF. In DNA, the CDR3 is TGTGCCAGCAGGCAATCTCAAACCTACGAGCAGTACTTC.

The rearrangement uses TRBV4-1 and TRBJ2-1; D possibly corresponds to TRBD2 (5 bases). Germline lookup yields CDR1 MGHRA and CDR2 YSYEKL. This CDR3 region has 15 residues. V lost 2 bases and J 9 bases, leaving 17 bases between the germline ends. In nucleotides, the CDR3 is TGCGCCAGCAGCCAACCGATTCTCCCGGAGGCTGAGCAGTTCTTC. Protein product: CASSQPILPEAEQFF.

The CDR3 region is CASSLGLAGGPGTLYTQYF. DNA for the CDR3: TGTGCCAGCAGTCTCGGACTAGCGGGAGGGCCGGGGACTTTATATACGCAGTATTTT. This chain uses TRBV12-3 or TRBV12-4 with TRBJ2-3; TRBD2 agrees at 15 bases. Losses at the gene ends were 5 bases for V and 7 bases for J; bases not matched to a gene: 16. This CDR3 is 19 amino acids long.

This clonotype was counted a few times. The chain joins TRBV2 to TRBJ2-7; D is undetermined. This CDR3 region has 15 residues. The germline CDR1 and CDR2 sequences are SNHLY and FYNNEI. Trimming removed 1 base at V and 6 bases at J, with 16 bases between. In nucleotides, the CDR3 is TGTGCCAGCAGTGAAGGTCCCGTTACTATCGTCGAGCAGTACTTC. Protein: CASSEGPVTIVEQYF. Using reference TRBV2 and TRBJ2-7 for the parts outside the CDR3, the full variable domain is EPEVTQTPSHQVTQMGQEVILRCVPISNHLYFYWYRQILGQKVEFLVSFYNNEISEKSEIFDDQFSVERPDGSNFTLKIRSTKLEDSAMYFCASSEGPVTIVEQYFGPGTRLTVT.